Listed below are T cell receptor beta chains from one sample, sequenced in a study of identical twins. A single record per CDR3 protein comes from TCRdb applying MiXCR to the 5' RACE reads. The sample has roughly 280,000 distinct CDR3 sequences, more than 8% seen once. The same specimen was also included in a second study, on yellow fever vaccine responses in identical twins.

Input material: CD8+ T cells sorted from blood. The receptors were gathered from a woman aged 18-29 years in good health. Each CDR3 is given with its conserved first and last residue. The D gene is left open where the match is weak. Expanded clones are given a class, and other clones once, few, many or no size at all.

D gene: NA; V gene: TRBV2; J gene: TRBJ2-6; clone size: NA; CDR3 DNA: TGTGCCAGCAGTAGTACAGGGTCCCCCAGCTCTGGGGCCAACGTCCTGACTTTC; CDR3 protein: CASSSTGSPSSGANVLTF
D gene: NA; V gene: TRBV29-1; J gene: TRBJ2-1; clone size: many; CDR3 DNA: TGCAGCGTTCTAGAGTACAATGAGCAGTTCTTC; CDR3 protein: CSVLEYNEQFF
D gene: NA; V gene: TRBV7-9; J gene: TRBJ2-1; clone size: few; CDR3 DNA: TGTGCCAGCAGCCGTAATAACTACAATGAGCAGTTCTTC; CDR3 protein: CASSRNNYNEQFF
D gene: NA; V gene: TRBV19; J gene: TRBJ1-5; clone size: few; CDR3 DNA: TGTGCCAGTAGCGGACTCGCTACGACGCCCCAGCATTTT; CDR3 protein: CASSGLATTPQHF
D gene: TRBD2; V gene: TRBV7-2; J gene: TRBJ2-7; clone size: few; CDR3 DNA: TGTGCCAGCAGCGATCTAGCGGGAGGAACCTACGAGCAGTACTTC; CDR3 protein: CASSDLAGGTYEQYF
D gene: TRBD2; V gene: TRBV4-1; J gene: TRBJ2-7; clone size: many; CDR3 DNA: TGCGCCAGCAGCCAAGGCCCCGGGACTAGCGGGAGTATCCCCTACGAGCAGTACTTC; CDR3 protein: CASSQGPGTSGSIPYEQYF
D gene: TRBD2; V gene: TRBV7-9; J gene: TRBJ2-2; clone size: many; CDR3 DNA: TGTGCCAGCAGTACGGGGGGTGCGAACACCGGGGAGCTGTTTTTT; CDR3 protein: CASSTGGANTGELFF
D gene: NA; V gene: TRBV10-3; J gene: TRBJ2-7; clone size: many; CDR3 DNA: TGTGCCATCAGTGAGGAAGGGCCTAGATCCTACGAGCAGTACTTC; CDR3 protein: CAISEEGPRSYEQYF
D gene: NA; V gene: TRBV12-3/TRBV12-4; J gene: TRBJ2-7; clone size: few; CDR3 DNA: TGTGCCAGCAGTTTGGTACTAGCCTACGAGCAGTACTTC; CDR3 protein: CASSLVLAYEQYF
D gene: TRBD1; V gene: TRBV6-5; J gene: TRBJ2-5; clone size: NA; CDR3 DNA: TGTGCCAGCAGTTACCGATTCCGGGACAGGGAAAAAGAGACCCAGTACTTC; CDR3 protein: CASSYRFRDREKETQYF
D gene: NA; V gene: TRBV27; J gene: TRBJ2-2; clone size: few; CDR3 DNA: TGTGCCAGCAGTTTCTTGGCGAACACCGGGGAGCTGTTTTTT; CDR3 protein: CASSFLANTGELFF
D gene: TRBD1; V gene: TRBV27; J gene: TRBJ2-1; clone size: few; CDR3 DNA: TGTGCCAGCAGCCTTACAGGGGGCTTGTCCTACAATGAGCAGTTCTTC; CDR3 protein: CASSLTGGLSYNEQFF
D gene: TRBD2; V gene: TRBV11-2; J gene: TRBJ2-1; clone size: many; CDR3 DNA: TGTGCCAGCACCCCAGGTGCACTAGCGGGGGGCTACAATGAGCAGTTCTTC; CDR3 protein: CASTPGALAGGYNEQFF
D gene: NA; V gene: TRBV6-5; J gene: TRBJ2-5; clone size: NA; CDR3 DNA: TGTGCCAGCAGTCACGGGGTCGGAGAGACCCAGTACTTC; CDR3 protein: CASSHGVGETQYF
D gene: NA; V gene: TRBV6-1; J gene: TRBJ2-5; clone size: few; CDR3 DNA: TGTGCCAGCAGTGAAACTACAAGAAAAGAGACCCAGTACTTC; CDR3 protein: CASSETTRKETQYF
D gene: NA; V gene: TRBV29-1; J gene: TRBJ2-1; clone size: many; CDR3 DNA: TGCAGCGTTGAAGAATCTTGGGGACAAAACCATGGGGATGAGCAGTTCTTC; CDR3 protein: CSVEESWGQNHGDEQFF
D gene: NA; V gene: TRBV2; J gene: TRBJ2-7; clone size: many; CDR3 DNA: TGTGCCAGCAGTGAATGCAGAGGGTGCGAGCAGTACTTC; CDR3 protein: CASSECRGCEQYF
D gene: TRBD2; V gene: TRBV5-4; J gene: TRBJ2-1; clone size: NA; CDR3 DNA: TGTGCCAGCACCTATGGTCCAGCGGGAGGTAATGAGCAGTTCTTC; CDR3 protein: CASTYGPAGGNEQFF
D gene: NA; V gene: TRBV12-3/TRBV12-4; J gene: TRBJ2-2; clone size: many; CDR3 DNA: TGTGCCAGCAGCTTTGGGGAGCTGTTTTTT; CDR3 protein: CASSFGELFF
D gene: NA; V gene: TRBV7-9; J gene: TRBJ2-1; clone size: few; CDR3 DNA: TGTGCCAGCAGCCCGTGGGGGGTCGGGGATGAGCAGTTCTTC; CDR3 protein: CASSPWGVGDEQFF
D gene: NA; V gene: TRBV5-4; J gene: TRBJ2-7; clone size: few; CDR3 DNA: TGTGCCAGCAGCTTGACACCGGACCTACGAAAGCAGTACTTC; CDR3 protein: CASSLTPDLRKQYF
D gene: TRBD2; V gene: TRBV20-1; J gene: TRBJ2-7; clone size: NA; CDR3 DNA: TGCAGTGCTAGTTCGGGACTAGCCTACGAGCAGTACTTC; CDR3 protein: CSASSGLAYEQYF
D gene: NA; V gene: TRBV6-2/TRBV6-3; J gene: TRBJ2-7; clone size: many; CDR3 DNA: TGTGCCAGCACGGACTCGGCCCCCGAGCAGTACTTC; CDR3 protein: CASTDSAPEQYF
D gene: NA; V gene: TRBV4-3; J gene: TRBJ2-7; clone size: many; CDR3 DNA: TGCGCCAGCAGCCAAGACAGGGGTAAACCCTACGAGCAGTACTTC; CDR3 protein: CASSQDRGKPYEQYF
D gene: TRBD1; V gene: TRBV5-5; J gene: TRBJ2-1; clone size: few; CDR3 DNA: TGTGCCAGCAGCTTGGTCGGACAGGAAAAAAGGTTCTTC; CDR3 protein: CASSLVGQEKRFF
D gene: NA; V gene: TRBV12-3/TRBV12-4; J gene: TRBJ2-3; clone size: few; CDR3 DNA: TGTGCCAGCAGTTTTGTAGCGAGCACAGATACGCAGTATTTT; CDR3 protein: CASSFVASTDTQYF
D gene: NA; V gene: TRBV25-1; J gene: TRBJ2-1; clone size: many; CDR3 DNA: TGTGCCAGCAGTCTCGGGAGCTTTTTATGGAATGAGCAGTTCTTC; CDR3 protein: CASSLGSFLWNEQFF
D gene: NA; V gene: TRBV19; J gene: TRBJ2-7; clone size: NA; CDR3 DNA: TGTGCCAGTAGTATTCGACAGCGAGCCTACGAGCAGTACTTC; CDR3 protein: CASSIRQRAYEQYF
D gene: TRBD1; V gene: TRBV3-1; J gene: TRBJ2-1; clone size: NA; CDR3 DNA: TGTGCCAGCAGCCAAGATCTAACAGGGGGCGCGGACAATGAGCAGTTCTTC; CDR3 protein: CASSQDLTGGADNEQFF
D gene: TRBD2; V gene: TRBV9; J gene: TRBJ2-1; clone size: many; CDR3 DNA: TGTGCCAGCAGCGTAGCTTCTAGCGGGAGGGTTAGCAATGAGCAGTTCTTC; CDR3 protein: CASSVASSGRVSNEQFF
D gene: TRBD2; V gene: TRBV6-5; J gene: TRBJ2-1; clone size: NA; CDR3 DNA: TGTGCCAGCAGTTCCCTTAGGGGCCGTAGCGGGAGCTCCTACAATGAGCAGTTCTTC; CDR3 protein: CASSSLRGRSGSSYNEQFF
D gene: TRBD2; V gene: TRBV20-1; J gene: TRBJ2-7; clone size: NA; CDR3 DNA: TGCAGTGCCCCCGGACTAGCGGGGGAGAGTTCCGAGCAGTACTTC; CDR3 protein: CSAPGLAGESSEQYF
D gene: NA; V gene: TRBV4-3; J gene: TRBJ1-2; clone size: many; CDR3 DNA: TGCGCCAGCAGCCAAGACGGGGGGGTCTCTAACTATGGCTACACCTTC; CDR3 protein: CASSQDGGVSNYGYTF
D gene: TRBD2; V gene: TRBV11-2; J gene: TRBJ2-1; clone size: NA; CDR3 DNA: TGTGCCAGCAGCTTAGGGTGGCGGGAGGGGCGAAGGAGTGAGCAGTTCTTC; CDR3 protein: CASSLGWREGRRSEQFF
D gene: NA; V gene: TRBV25-1; J gene: TRBJ2-1; clone size: many; CDR3 DNA: TGTGCCAGCAGTGACCCCAGCGGAACCTACAATGAGCAGTTCTTC; CDR3 protein: CASSDPSGTYNEQFF
D gene: NA; V gene: TRBV29-1; J gene: TRBJ2-1; clone size: many; CDR3 DNA: TGCAGCGTTGAGGGGTCCTCCTACAATGAGCAGTTCTTC; CDR3 protein: CSVEGSSYNEQFF
D gene: NA; V gene: TRBV6-2/TRBV6-3; J gene: TRBJ2-3; clone size: few; CDR3 DNA: TGTGCCAGCACCTACGAGTGGGACACGACAGATACGCAGTATTTT; CDR3 protein: CASTYEWDTTDTQYF
D gene: NA; V gene: TRBV5-1; J gene: TRBJ2-1; clone size: NA; CDR3 DNA: TGCGCCAGCAGCATCAGTTCACCCGGGTCCTACAATGAGCAGTTCTTC; CDR3 protein: CASSISSPGSYNEQFF
D gene: TRBD2; V gene: TRBV20-1; J gene: TRBJ2-7; clone size: NA; CDR3 DNA: TGCAGTGCTAGAGACATAGGGCGGGAGTCGGGCGAGCAGTACTTC; CDR3 protein: CSARDIGRESGEQYF
D gene: NA; V gene: TRBV20-1; J gene: TRBJ2-5; clone size: few; CDR3 DNA: TGCAGTGCTAGGGACTACAACCAAGAGACCCAGTACTTC; CDR3 protein: CSARDYNQETQYF
D gene: NA; V gene: TRBV7-6; J gene: TRBJ2-1; clone size: NA; CDR3 DNA: TGTGCCAGCAGCTTATACAGCGCGGCCAACTCCTACAATGAGCAGTTCTTC; CDR3 protein: CASSLYSAANSYNEQFF
D gene: NA; V gene: TRBV7-9; J gene: TRBJ2-5; clone size: NA; CDR3 DNA: TGTGCCAGCAGCTTAGACATCTTTGGTGCCCCCCAAGAGACCCAGTACTTC; CDR3 protein: CASSLDIFGAPQETQYF
D gene: NA; V gene: TRBV5-6; J gene: TRBJ2-3; clone size: few; CDR3 DNA: TGTGCCAGCAGCTCCGATTCTAGGGGGGATACGCAGTATTTT; CDR3 protein: CASSSDSRGDTQYF
D gene: TRBD2; V gene: TRBV4-2; J gene: TRBJ2-7; clone size: many; CDR3 DNA: TGTGCCAGCAGCCAAGGGACTAGCGGCTACGAGCAGTACTTC; CDR3 protein: CASSQGTSGYEQYF
D gene: TRBD1; V gene: TRBV6-1; J gene: TRBJ2-1; clone size: many; CDR3 DNA: TGTGCCAGCAGTGGGGGGACAGGAGGCTACAATGAGCAGTTCTTC; CDR3 protein: CASSGGTGGYNEQFF
D gene: NA; V gene: TRBV6-2/TRBV6-3; J gene: TRBJ2-2; clone size: many; CDR3 DNA: TGTGCCAGCAGTTACCGCCCTGTTGGAGGACCAATCACCGGGGAGCTGTTTTTT; CDR3 protein: CASSYRPVGGPITGELFF
D gene: NA; V gene: TRBV13; J gene: TRBJ2-3; clone size: NA; CDR3 DNA: TGTGCCAGCAGCCCCGAAATTGGCACAGATACGCAGTATTTT; CDR3 protein: CASSPEIGTDTQYF
D gene: TRBD1; V gene: TRBV4-2; J gene: TRBJ2-7; clone size: NA; CDR3 DNA: TGTGCCAGCAGCCAAGATACAGGGGGCGACTACGAGCAGTACTTC; CDR3 protein: CASSQDTGGDYEQYF
D gene: NA; V gene: TRBV3-1; J gene: TRBJ1-2; clone size: NA; CDR3 DNA: TGTGCCAGCAGCCGTGACAGTAATATTAACTATGGCTACACCTTC; CDR3 protein: CASSRDSNINYGYTF
D gene: NA; V gene: TRBV2; J gene: TRBJ2-2; clone size: few; CDR3 DNA: TGTGCCAGCAGTACAGGGAGCGGAACCGGGGAGCTGTTTTTT; CDR3 protein: CASSTGSGTGELFF
D gene: TRBD2; V gene: TRBV5-1; J gene: TRBJ2-3; clone size: NA; CDR3 DNA: TGCGCCAGCAGCTTGGCACTAGCGGGGGTTGCAGATACGCAGTATTTT; CDR3 protein: CASSLALAGVADTQYF